The 17 T cell receptor delta chains listed next were all sequenced from one sample in a study of gamma-delta T cells after stem cell transplantation. TCRdb reapplied CATT to the RT-PCR reads. The table includes under 3,500 delta-chain clones, 21% detected once. Material for sequencing was gamma-delta T cells. These receptors were obtained from a human donor. It is not recorded whose cells these are; they may come from a transplant donor.

Notes on this clone: A far larger clone is just one base off, so this is likely a read error. The same CDR3 can be traced to other DNA sequences in this sample. The chain combines TRDV2 with TRDJ1, with TRDD3 matching over 8 bases. There are 17 residues in the CDR3. Germline loops: CDR1 GEAIGNYY, CDR2 EKD. The V and J ends lost 1 base and 7 bases, in that order; junction bases with no gene match: 16. The CDR3 region has the DNA TGTGCCTGTGACACTCCCGGCCTCTCGGGGATACATGGTAAACTCATCTTT. It codes for CACDTPGLSGIHGKLIF.

The chain recombines TRDV1 with TRDJ1; the D gene is possibly TRDD3 (6 bases). CDR3 length: 21 residues. Germline lookup yields CDR1 TSWWSYY and CDR2 QGS. V dropped 2 bases and J dropped 1 base, with 29 bases sitting between them. CDR3 amino acids: CALGEISITRLLGGPTDKLIF. The CDR3, as DNA: TGTGCTCTTGGGGAAATTTCTATTACTAGGCTATTGGGGGGTCCCACCGATAAACTCATCTTT.

This clone rates as medium-sized. CDR3 bases: TGTGCCTGTGACCCGCTGGGGACCAATCACACCGATAAACTCATCTTT. Residues: CACDPLGTNHTDKLIF. The chain has TRDV2 and TRDJ1, with TRDD3 as a possible D gene (6 bases). V shed 3 bases and J shed 0 bases, with 16 bases lying between them. Germline V lookup: CDR1 GEAIGNYY, CDR2 EKD. The CDR3 consists of 16 residues.

This clone is medium-sized (0.01 to 0.1%) by share. This chain uses TRDV2 with TRDJ1; the match to TRDD3 covers 8 bases. J was trimmed by 0 bases and V by 3 bases; bases with no gene match: 8. This CDR3 comprises 16 residues. The germline CDR1 and CDR2 sequences are GEAIGNYY and EKD. In DNA, the CDR3 is TGTGCCTGTGACGGACTGGGGGCCATGTACACCGATAAACTCATCTTT. Translating it yields CACDGLGAMYTDKLIF.

The sample holds a few counts of this clone. Translating this DNA gives a protein that differs at residue 9 from the TCRdb one, which belongs to a much larger clone; a read error is likely, and the protein shown is this translation. The rearrangement joins TRDV2 to TRDJ1, with D possibly matching TRDD3 (6 bases). The V end lost 0 bases, the J end lost 1 base, and 11 bases lay between the germline ends. The V gene's germline CDR1 is GEAIGNYY and CDR2 EKD. The CDR3 has 15 residues. CDR3 nucleotides: TGTGCCTGTGACACCGTGGGGGGAGGCACCGATAAACTCATCTTT. Its protein is CACDTVGGGTDKLIF.

This clone rates as medium-sized. CDR3 loop: CACDTVRGSSEYTDKLIF. The CDR3 nucleotides are TGTGCCTGTGACACCGTCCGGGGGAGCTCAGAATACACCGATAAACTCATCTTT. The chain couples TRDV2 to TRDJ1; perhaps TRDD3 as D (6 bases). CDR1 is GEAIGNYY and CDR2 is EKD in the germline V gene. The germline V and J ends were trimmed by 0 bases and 0 bases, with 19 bases remaining between them. This CDR3 is built from 18 residues.

A word on this clone: A far larger clone is just one base off, so this is likely a read error. In the same sample, other DNA sequences code for this CDR3. The chain joins TRDV2 to TRDJ1, with D possibly matching TRDD3 (5 bases). Germline CDR1 GEAIGNYY, CDR2 EKD. The CDR3 consists of 16 residues. The CDR3 reads CACDTVWERYTDKLIF. The CDR3, as DNA: TGTGCCTGCGACACCGTCTGGGAAAGGTACACCGATAAACTCATCTTT.

By its share, this clone is medium-sized (0.01 to 0.1%). CDR3 nucleotides: TGTGCCTGTGACATCCTACTGGGGGAACTGTACACCGATAAACTCATCTTT. It yields the protein CACDILLGELYTDKLIF. This rearrangement joins TRDV2 to TRDJ1; TRDD3 agrees at 9 bases. The CDR3 extends over 17 amino acids. CDR1 GEAIGNYY and CDR2 EKD come from the germline V gene. Trimming at V came to 2 bases and at J to 0 bases, leaving 9 bases not matched to a gene.

To note about this clone: A read error may explain this, as a much larger clone is one base away. This chain joins TRDV3 and TRDJ1, with D hard to call. CDR3 length: 14 residues. The germline CDR1 and CDR2 sequences are TVYSNPD and GDNSRS (reference sequence). For the CDR3, the DNA is TGTGCCTTGAGGGGCTTCGCGAACACCGATAAACCCATCTTT. It encodes CALRGFANTDKPIF.

By sample share, this clone is medium-sized. The chain joins TRAV29/DV5 to TRDJ1; TRDD3 aligns across 12 bases. The J segment lost 3 bases and the V segment lost 0 bases, leaving 18 bases of the junction unmatched. The CDR3 sequence is 20 residues long. Looked up from germline, CDR1 is NSMFDY and CDR2 is ISSIKDK. The CDR3 coding sequence is TGTGCAGCAAGCGCGGGATTTTTTAACTCTGGGGGATACGAATCCGATAAACTCATCTTT. It is translated as CAASAGFFNSGGYESDKLIF.

This clone came up a few times. With only one base between it and a far larger clone, this is likely a read error. The chain links TRDV1 to TRDJ1; TRDD3 matches at 8 bases. Per the germline V gene, CDR1 is TSWWSYY and CDR2 is QGS. This CDR3 spans 19 amino acids. V shed 7 bases and J 0 bases; nucleotides not matched to a gene: 19. The chain's CDR3 is CALAPCTGDTSLYTDKLIF. The CDR3 DNA reads TGTGCTCTTGCGCCGTGTACTGGGGATACCTCCCTGTACACCGATAAACTCATCTTT.

In its sample, this clone ranks as medium-sized. V is TRDV2 and J is TRDJ1, with TRDD3 matching 9 bases. There are 19 residues in the CDR3. Germline V CDR1 and CDR2: GEAIGNYY, EKD. V lost 3 bases, J lost 1 base, and 17 bases stayed unmatched. The CDR3 sequence is CACDSPFTGGTGGTDKLIF. Written as DNA, the CDR3 is TGTGCCTGTGACTCCCCCTTTACTGGGGGAACCGGGGGCACCGATAAACTCATCTTT.

The V gene is TRDV2, the J gene TRDJ1, with 10 positions matching TRDD3. Germline V CDR1 and CDR2: GEAIGNYY, EKD. With V trimmed by 0 bases and J by 6 bases, 9 bases remained unmatched. The length of the CDR3 is 16 residues. CDR3 region: CACDTGDGGYPNKLIF. CDR3 in DNA: TGTGCCTGTGACACCGGCGATGGGGGATACCCTAATAAACTCATCTTT.

This clone has only a few counts. This DNA's translation and the protein TCRdb lists, from a much larger clone, do not match at residue 20, likely due to a read error; the protein shown is translated from the DNA. The rearrangement joins TRDV2 to TRDJ1, with 12 bases identical to TRDD3. This CDR3 spans 22 amino acids. Germline values: CDR1 GEAIGNYY, CDR2 EKD. The CDR3 here is CACDTLSNWGIQSSPYTDKPIF. CDR3 DNA sequence: TGTGCCTGTGACACCTTGTCGAACTGGGGGATACAAAGTTCCCCCTACACCGATAAACCCATCTTT.

This clone turned up a few times. This likely came from a read error, as a far larger clone is one base away. This chain uses TRDV2 with TRDJ1, with 10 bases that match TRDD3. Unmatched junction bases numbered 29, after V lost 3 bases and J lost 8 bases. The CDR3 spans 21 residues. Looked up from germline, CDR1 is GEAIGNYY and CDR2 is EKD. In DNA, the CDR3 is TGTGCCTGTGACGAACTGGGGGATCGGGCGATCCAAATTCGCAAAATTTCAAAACTCATCTTT. Protein product: CACDELGDRAIQIRKISKLIF.

This clone occurred a few times. The translation of this DNA and the TCRdb protein of a much larger clone differ at residue 4, probably owing to a read error; the protein shown here is translated from the DNA. The rearrangement links TRDV2 to TRDJ4; 11 bases are shared with TRDD3. This CDR3 has 18 amino acids. V lost 5 bases, J lost 1 base, and 17 bases stayed unmatched. Germline V gives CDR1 GEAIGNYY, CDR2 EKD. The CDR3 loop reads CACGAVLGDSQGDRPLIF. CDR3 sequence (DNA): TGTGCCTGTGGCGCCGTACTGGGGGATAGTCAGGGTGACAGACCCCTGATCTTT.

This clone was observed many times. The rearrangement joins TRDV1 to TRDJ1; 9 bases align to TRDD3. Germline trimming cut 4 bases from V and 0 bases from J; bases unmatched to any gene: 27. The germline V gene encodes CDR1 TSWWSYY and CDR2 QGS. The CDR3 sequence is 23 residues long. The CDR3 protein is CALGGAFLTGPYWGTPHTDKLIF. The CDR3 bases are TGTGCTCTTGGGGGGGCCTTCTTAACGGGGCCGTACTGGGGGACCCCCCACACCGATAAACTCATCTTT.